A single T cell receptor (beta chain) is shown here with its context. Its antigen is currently unknown. This sample's treatment: roughly ten-day PBMC culture with coronavirus spike peptide pools or control peptides (ViraFEST assay). The data derive from a study of vaccination and CD4 T cells after COVID-19. Sequenced with the Oncomine TCR Beta short-read assay was DNA taken from cultured CD4+ T cells. MiXCR, run by TCRdb on the PCR reads, gives a single entry per CDR3 protein. The data show roughly 9,800 distinct CDR3 sequences, about 81% seen once. Trimming took 0 bases from V and 8 from J, leaving 23 bases between them. This CDR3 comprises 17 residues. Germline CDR1 DFQATT, CDR2 SNEGSKA (reference sequence).

The clonotype originates from a human donor who had recovered from COVID-19. The sequencing sample was made of CD4+ T cells from blood, cultured in vitro. This sequence joins TRBV20-1 and TRBJ2-1; TRBD2 might be the D (5 bases). The DNA for the CDR3 is TGCAGTGCTAGAGATCGGAGGAGGCCCGCCAAGTTGTATGAGCAGTTCTTC. It is translated as CSARDRRRPAKLYEQFF.